This TCR beta chain was profiled in a study of blood T cell repertoires in COVID-19. A single count supports this clone. The CDR3 covers 17 residues. With 5 bases clipped from V and 4 bases from J, the junction kept 12 bases outside the gene matches. Germline loops: CDR1 SNHLY, CDR2 FYNNEI. Clones were read by immunoSEQ multiplex PCR, and TCRdb kept only the in-frame ones, dropping some. Of around 340,000 clones listed, roughly nine tenths were seen once; the top ten hold 3.9%. The chain employs TRBV2 and TRBJ1-3; 9 bases align to TRBD1. Sample: peripheral blood. The clonotype originates from a woman aged 55-75 years with COVID-19, enrolled during active disease. The CDR3 DNA is TGTGCCAGCAGTTCACGGACAGGGGACGTGGGAGGAAACACCATATATTTT. Translating gives CASSSRTGDVGGNTIYF.